The clone carrying this T cell receptor beta chain was detected only once. Its antigen is not identified. Here immunoSEQ multiplex PCR was the method, and the copy in TCRdb shows in-frame clones only, minus some. The table has over a million clones, around 95% seen once. These data come from a study of shared clonotypes between healthy human individuals. CDR3 length equals 13 residues. CDR1 is SEHNR, CDR2 FQNEAQ, per germline (reference sequence). The ends were cut back, 3 bases at V and 9 bases at J, with 12 bases in the middle. Overall study findings and caveats: Rarefaction exposed incomplete sorted-subset sequencing despite large depth.

The chain employs TRBV7-9 and TRBJ1-5, with a possible D match to TRBD1 (6 bases). Source material: naive CD4+ T cells sorted from blood. Subset indicated: CD45RA+ positively selected. The TCR sequence derives from a man under 40 in good health. The CDR3 reads CASSLGGQSPQHF. CDR3 DNA sequence: TGTGCCAGCAGCTTGGGGGGACAATCGCCCCAGCATTTT. The entire variable domain, with the rest obtained from reference TRBV7-9 and TRBJ1-5, is as follows: DTGVSQNPRHKITKRGQNVTFRCDPISEHNRLYWYRQTLGQGPEFLTYFQNEAQLEKSRLLSDRFSAERPKGSFSTLEIQRTEQGDSAMYLCASSLGGQSPQHFGDGTRLSIL.